These 2 T cell receptor beta chains were sequenced from one sample in a study of radiotherapy plus CTLA-4 blockade in lung cancer. Measured with immunoSEQ multiplex PCR; TCRdb has only the in-frame clones, and not every one. The sample shows about 51,000 clones, about four fifths of them seen only once. The sample consisted of peripheral blood, taken from a patient treated with radiotherapy plus ipilimumab. The origin of the receptors is a human donor with non-small cell lung cancer who had a complete response to radiotherapy plus ipilimumab.

This chain joins TRBV6-6 and TRBJ1-2; TRBD1 might be the D (5 bases). CDR1 MNHNY and CDR2 SVGAGI come from the germline V gene (reference sequence). V was cut by 0 bases and J by 5 bases, with 10 bases left in between. The CDR3 extends over 14 amino acids. The CDR3 DNA reads TGTGCCAGCAGTTACTCGGACACCCGATATGGCTACACCTTC. Translated, it gives CASSYSDTRYGYTF.

The J gene is TRBJ2-6, the V gene TRBV19, with 11 bases matching TRBD1. Germline CDR1 is LNHDA and CDR2 is SQIVND (reference sequence). The J segment lost 4 bases and the V segment lost 7 bases, leaving 9 bases of the junction unmatched. CDR3 length: 17 residues. The CDR3 loop is CASTGGQGASGANVLTF. As DNA, the CDR3 is TGTGCCAGTACGGGCGGACAGGGGGCGTCCGGGGCCAACGTCCTGACTTTC.